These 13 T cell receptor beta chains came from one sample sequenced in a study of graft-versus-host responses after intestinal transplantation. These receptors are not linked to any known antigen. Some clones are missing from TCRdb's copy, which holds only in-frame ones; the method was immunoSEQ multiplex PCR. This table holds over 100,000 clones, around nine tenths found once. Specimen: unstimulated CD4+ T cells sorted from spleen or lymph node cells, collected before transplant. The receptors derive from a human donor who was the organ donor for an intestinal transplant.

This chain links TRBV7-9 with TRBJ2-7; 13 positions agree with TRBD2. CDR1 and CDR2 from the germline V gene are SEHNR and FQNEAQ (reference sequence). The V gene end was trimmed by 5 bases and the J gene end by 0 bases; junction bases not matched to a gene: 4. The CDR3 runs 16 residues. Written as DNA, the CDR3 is TGTGCCAGCAGCCTGGGGACTAGCGGGGTCTCCTACGAGCAGTACTTC. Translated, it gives CASSLGTSGVSYEQYF.

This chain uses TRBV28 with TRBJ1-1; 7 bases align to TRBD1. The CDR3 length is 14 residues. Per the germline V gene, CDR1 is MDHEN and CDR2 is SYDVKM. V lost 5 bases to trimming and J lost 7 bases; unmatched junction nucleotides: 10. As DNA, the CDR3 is TGTGCCAGCAGTGCCCCGGGACAGTGGGGTGAAGCTTTCTTT. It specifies CASSAPGQWGEAFF.

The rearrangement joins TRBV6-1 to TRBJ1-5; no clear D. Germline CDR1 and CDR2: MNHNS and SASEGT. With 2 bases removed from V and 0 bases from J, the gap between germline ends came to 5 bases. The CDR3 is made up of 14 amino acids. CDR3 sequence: CASSELYSNQPQHF. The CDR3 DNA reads TGTGCCAGCAGTGAACTGTATAGCAATCAGCCCCAGCATTTT.

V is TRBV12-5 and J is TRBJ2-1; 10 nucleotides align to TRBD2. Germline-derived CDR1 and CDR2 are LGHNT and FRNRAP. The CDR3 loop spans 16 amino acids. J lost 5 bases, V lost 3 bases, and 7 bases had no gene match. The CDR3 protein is CASGFRLAGVNNEQFF. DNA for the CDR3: TGTGCTAGTGGTTTTCGGCTAGCGGGAGTTAACAATGAGCAGTTCTTC.

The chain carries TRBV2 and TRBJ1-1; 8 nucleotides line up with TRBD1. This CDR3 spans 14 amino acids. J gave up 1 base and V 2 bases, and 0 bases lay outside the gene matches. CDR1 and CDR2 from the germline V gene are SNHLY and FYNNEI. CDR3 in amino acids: CASSETGGNTEAFF. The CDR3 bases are TGTGCCAGCAGTGAAACAGGGGGGAACACTGAAGCTTTCTTT.

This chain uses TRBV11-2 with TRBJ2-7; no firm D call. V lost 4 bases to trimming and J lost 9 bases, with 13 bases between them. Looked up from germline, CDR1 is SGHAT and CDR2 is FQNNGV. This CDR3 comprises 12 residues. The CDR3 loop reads CASSSDSVGQYF. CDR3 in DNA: TGTGCCAGCAGCTCTGACTCCGTAGGGCAGTACTTC.

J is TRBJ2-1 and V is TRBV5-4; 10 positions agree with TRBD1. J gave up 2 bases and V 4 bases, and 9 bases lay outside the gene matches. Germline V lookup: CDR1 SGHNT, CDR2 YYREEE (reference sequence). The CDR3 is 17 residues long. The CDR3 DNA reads TGTGCCAGCAGCCGCGGGTGGGACAGGGGAGCCTACAATGAGCAGTTCTTC. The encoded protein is CASSRGWDRGAYNEQFF.

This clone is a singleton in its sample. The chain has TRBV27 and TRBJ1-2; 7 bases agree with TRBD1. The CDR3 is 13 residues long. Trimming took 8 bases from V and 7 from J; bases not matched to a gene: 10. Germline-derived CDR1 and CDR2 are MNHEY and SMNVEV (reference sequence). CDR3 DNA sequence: TGTGCCAGCGGGGACAGCCTTCGGGTTGGCTACACCTTC. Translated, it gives CASGDSLRVGYTF.

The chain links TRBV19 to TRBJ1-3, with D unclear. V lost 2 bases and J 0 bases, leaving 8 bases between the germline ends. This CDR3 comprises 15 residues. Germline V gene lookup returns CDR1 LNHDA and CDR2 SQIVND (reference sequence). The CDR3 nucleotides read TGTGCCAGTAGTATATCTCATGGCTCTGGAAACACCATATATTTT. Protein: CASSISHGSGNTIYF.

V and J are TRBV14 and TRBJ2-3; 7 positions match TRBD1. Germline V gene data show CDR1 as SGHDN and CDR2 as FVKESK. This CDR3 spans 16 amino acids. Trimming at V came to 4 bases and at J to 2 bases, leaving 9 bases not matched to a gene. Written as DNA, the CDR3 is TGTGCCAGCAGCCTGGGACAGTGGCCCTCCACAGATACGCAGTATTTT. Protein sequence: CASSLGQWPSTDTQYF.

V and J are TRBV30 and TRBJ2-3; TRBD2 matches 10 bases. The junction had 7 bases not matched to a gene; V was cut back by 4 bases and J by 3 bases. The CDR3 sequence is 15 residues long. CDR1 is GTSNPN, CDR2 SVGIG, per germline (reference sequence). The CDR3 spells CAWTPGAGGTDTQYF. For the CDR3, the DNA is TGTGCCTGGACCCCGGGAGCGGGAGGGACAGATACGCAGTATTTT.

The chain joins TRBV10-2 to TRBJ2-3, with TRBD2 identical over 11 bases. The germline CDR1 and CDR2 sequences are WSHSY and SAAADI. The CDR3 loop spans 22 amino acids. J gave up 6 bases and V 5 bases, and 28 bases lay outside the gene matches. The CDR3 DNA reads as TGCGCCAGCAGTCAAGTATTTGGGGGCCCTCAGGTAGCGGGAGGGCATATGGATACGCAGTATTTT. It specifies CASSQVFGGPQVAGGHMDTQYF.

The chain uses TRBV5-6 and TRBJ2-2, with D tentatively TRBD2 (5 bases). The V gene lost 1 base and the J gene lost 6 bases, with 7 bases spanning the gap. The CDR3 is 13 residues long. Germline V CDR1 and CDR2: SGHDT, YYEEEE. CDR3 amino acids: CASSLNSAGELFF. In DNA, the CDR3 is TGTGCCAGCAGCTTGAATAGCGCCGGGGAGCTGTTTTTT.